This entry lists 30 T cell receptor beta chains sequenced from one sample in a study of blood T cells in healthy people across ages. Combining a sample-barcoded 5' primer with a J-beta primer mix, a second PCR ran for 7 to 11 cycles. MiXCR, applied by TCRdb to the 5' RACE reads, yields one record per CDR3 protein. The table includes some 750,000 distinct CDR3 sequences, approximately 22% detected once. Sequencing was carried out using blood. All receptors derive from a man between 65 and 85 years old in good health.

The V and J genes are TRBV9 and TRBJ1-2; D not certain. The CDR3 runs to 15 residues. The V end lost 5 bases, the J end lost 0 bases, and 14 bases lay between the germline ends. Germline V lookup: CDR1 SGDLS, CDR2 YYNGEE. This CDR3 reads CASRAAPGANYGYTF. Here the CDR3 DNA reads TGTGCCAGCAGGGCCGCTCCCGGAGCTAACTATGGCTACACCTTC.

The chain carries TRBV29-1 and TRBJ1-3; 8 positions agree with TRBD1. Per germline, CDR1 SQVTM and CDR2 ANQGSEA. Germline trimming cut 4 bases from V and 3 bases from J; bases unmatched to any gene: 11. The CDR3 sequence is 16 residues long. Here the CDR3 DNA reads TGCAGCGTTGCGGAGACAGGGGTCTCTGATGGAAACACCATATATTTT. Its protein product is CSVAETGVSDGNTIYF.

This clonotype was counted a single time. CDR3 coding DNA: TGCGCCAGCGCCTTGAGGTTAGCGGCAGATACGCAGTATTTT. Translating gives CASALRLAADTQYF. The chain carries TRBV5-1 and TRBJ2-3; weak D call: TRBD2 (6 bases). Germline CDR1 is SGHRS and CDR2 is YFSETQ. The length of the CDR3 is 14 residues. V shed 7 bases and J shed 4 bases, with 16 bases lying between them. Looking up the rest from reference TRBV5-1 and TRBJ2-3 gives the full variable domain: KAGVTQTPRYLIKTRGQQVTLSCSPISGHRSVSWYQQTPGQGLQFLFEYFSETQRNKGNFPGRFSGRQFSNSRSEMNVSTLELGDSALYLCASALRLAADTQYFGPGTRLTVL.

This clonotype was seen only a few times. The rearrangement links TRBV7-2 to TRBJ1-5, with D unclear. The CDR3 has 16 residues. Germline CDR1 is SGHTA and CDR2 is FQGNSA. V lost 4 bases to trimming and J lost 0 bases, with 13 bases between them. The chain's CDR3 is CASSSTSGVSNQPQHF. The CDR3 DNA follows: TGTGCCAGCAGCTCTACTTCCGGGGTTAGCAATCAGCCCCAGCATTTT. Using reference TRBV7-2 and TRBJ1-5 for the parts outside the CDR3, the full variable domain is GAGVSQSPSNKVTEKGKDVELRCDPISGHTALYWYRQSLGQGLEFLIYFQGNSAPDKSGLPSDRFSAERTGGSVSTLTIQRTQQEDSAVYLCASSSTSGVSNQPQHFGDGTRLSIL.

This chain links TRBV19 with TRBJ2-5; maybe TRBD2 (6 bases). The germline V gene encodes CDR1 LNHDA and CDR2 SQIVND (reference sequence). This CDR3 contains 12 residues. The ends were cut back, 5 bases at V and 5 bases at J, with 9 bases in the middle. The CDR3 DNA is TGTGCCAGTAGTCGGGGGTCGGAGACCCAGTACTTC. Its translation is CASSRGSETQYF.

This chain links TRBV12-3 or TRBV12-4 with TRBJ1-4; D unclear. This CDR3 region has 16 residues. V lost 3 bases and J lost 0, with 11 bases in between. For the CDR3, the DNA is TGTGCCAGCAGTTTGGCTCGAAGAACAACTAATGAAAAACTGTTTTTT. This codes for CASSLARRTTNEKLFF.

This clonotype was detected a few times. This chain links TRBV5-1 with TRBJ2-5, with D possibly being TRBD1 or TRBD2 (5 bases each). The CDR3 contains 15 residues. Germline loops: CDR1 SGHRS, CDR2 YFSETQ. Trimming stripped 3 bases from V and 2 bases from J, with 14 bases between. The CDR3 is CASSWITGTQETQYF. CDR3 nucleotides: TGCGCCAGCAGCTGGATAACCGGGACGCAAGAGACCCAGTACTTC.

The V and J genes are TRBV6-5 and TRBJ2-3; no definite D call. The V and J ends lost 7 bases and 1 base respectively, with 12 bases between them. The germline gives CDR1 MNHEY, CDR2 SVGAGI. The CDR3 totals 14 residues. CDR3 nucleotide sequence: TGTGCCAGCAACTACCTGGCTCGCACAGATACGCAGTATTTT. Translated, it gives CASNYLARTDTQYF.

The V gene is TRBV4-3, the J gene TRBJ2-2; a weak D match, TRBD2 (5 bases). Germline CDR1 LGHNA, CDR2 YSLEER. This CDR3 is built from 15 residues. With 1 base removed from V and 7 bases from J, the gap between germline ends came to 13 bases. CDR3 bases: TGCGCCAGCAGCCAAGTAACTAGTTCGGTCGGGGAGCTGTTTTTT. Translated: CASSQVTSSVGELFF.

The chain links TRBV27 to TRBJ2-1; D may match TRBD1 or TRBD2 (7 bases each). Germline V CDR1 and CDR2: MNHEY, SMNVEV (reference sequence). V lost 7 bases and J 2 bases, leaving 15 bases between the germline ends. The CDR3 runs to 15 residues. This chain's CDR3 is CASTLRGGTYNEQFF. The CDR3, as DNA: TGTGCCAGCACCCTCAGGGGGGGGACCTACAATGAGCAGTTCTTC.

This sequence joins TRBV14 and TRBJ2-1, with a tentative D call TRBD1 (5 bases). The DNA end favors TRBJ2-7, so the J call may be wrong. Germline lookup yields CDR1 SGHDN and CDR2 FVKESK. This CDR3 contains 13 residues. The CDR3 region has the DNA TGTGCCAGCAGCCAATTAGGGGTAGGGGAGCAGTACTTC. The encoded protein is CASSQLGVGEQYF.

The chain recombines TRBV19 with TRBJ2-5; 10 bases fit TRBD2. Germline CDR1 LNHDA, CDR2 SQIVND (reference sequence). V shed 10 bases, J shed 1 base, and the junction held 12 bases outside the gene matches. CDR3 length: 16 residues. The CDR3 is CAISPGLASPQETQYF. CDR3 sequence (DNA): TGTGCCATCAGTCCGGGACTAGCGAGTCCCCAAGAGACCCAGTACTTC.

The V call is TRBV2, the J call TRBJ1-4; weak D call: TRBD1 (6 bases). Deletions cut 6 bases from V and 4 bases from J, with 15 bases between. Germline-derived CDR1 and CDR2 are SNHLY and FYNNEI. The CDR3 totals 15 residues. This chain's CDR3 is CASRSAGVNNEKLFF. The DNA for the CDR3 is TGTGCCAGCAGGTCCGCAGGGGTCAATAATGAAAAACTGTTTTTT.

This clonotype was seen at least ten times. The V and J genes are TRBV6-5 and TRBJ2-7; the D gene is possibly TRBD2 (5 bases). This CDR3 has 15 residues. Germline loops: CDR1 MNHEY, CDR2 SVGAGI. Trimming took 2 bases from V and 2 from J, leaving 13 bases between them. This chain's CDR3 is CASSYSRDGTYEQYF. The CDR3 DNA reads TGTGCCAGCAGTTACAGCCGGGATGGAACCTACGAGCAGTACTTC.

The sample holds a few counts of this clonotype. The V call is TRBV11-1, the J call TRBJ2-1; 13 nucleotides agree with TRBD2. Germline loops: CDR1 SGHAT, CDR2 FQDESV (reference sequence). The CDR3 totals 16 residues. The V gene end was trimmed by 5 bases and the J gene end by 6 bases; junction bases not matched to a gene: 7. CDR3 amino acids: CASSGWTSGGLNEQFF. CDR3 nucleotides: TGTGCCAGCAGCGGGTGGACTAGCGGGGGACTCAATGAGCAGTTCTTC.

This clonotype occurred a few times. This chain links TRBV28 with TRBJ2-3; 7 bases are shared with TRBD1. Germline V CDR1 and CDR2: MDHEN, SYDVKM. The CDR3 contains 14 residues. The V segment lost 5 bases and the J segment 8 bases; nucleotides outside the gene matches: 10. CDR3 sequence reads: CASSELQGWATQYF. The CDR3 DNA follows: TGTGCCAGCAGTGAGTTACAGGGGTGGGCTACGCAGTATTTT. Looking up the rest from reference TRBV28 and TRBJ2-3 gives the full variable domain: DVKVTQSSRYLVKRTGEKVFLECVQDMDHENMFWYRQDPGLGLRLIYFSYDVKMKEKGDIPEGYSVSREKKERFSLILESASTNQTSMYLCASSELQGWATQYFGPGTRLTVL.

This clonotype occurred once. The chain links TRBV20-1 to TRBJ2-7, with D possibly matching TRBD2 (6 bases). The end of the DNA is better explained by TRBJ2-1, so the J call may be wrong. This CDR3 is built from 14 residues. The germline gives CDR1 DFQATT, CDR2 SNEGSKA (reference sequence). The CDR3 sequence: CSANAWAGINEQFF. The CDR3 bases are TGCAGTGCTAACGCGTGGGCGGGGATCAATGAGCAGTTCTTC.

V usage is TRBV28 and J usage is TRBJ2-3; maybe TRBD1 (5 bases). Germline CDR1 is MDHEN and CDR2 is SYDVKM. This CDR3 comprises 13 residues. Trimming pared 6 bases from V and 14 bases from J, leaving 21 bases between. The CDR3 DNA reads TGTGCCAGCAGCCTTCTCAGAGGACACGCAGGGTATTTT. Translation: CASSLLRGHAGYF. Complete variable domain (other parts from reference TRBV28 and TRBJ2-3): DVKVTQSSRYLVKRTGEKVFLECVQDMDHENMFWYRQDPGLGLRLIYFSYDVKMKEKGDIPEGYSVSREKKERFSLILESASTNQTSMYLCASSLLRGHAGYFGPGTRLTVL.

About this clonotype: A much larger clonotype is one base distant, so this may be a read error. This chain uses TRBV29-1 with TRBJ2-5, with D uncertain. The CDR3 is 12 amino acids. V lost 6 bases, J lost 5 bases, and 13 bases lay in between. The germline CDR1 and CDR2 sequences are SQVTM and ANQGSEA. The CDR3 sequence: CSVLLGSETQYF. The CDR3 nucleotides are TGCAGCGTCCTTCTCGGTTCGGAGACCCAGTACTTC.

This clonotype was observed a few times. The chain couples TRBV18 to TRBJ2-1, with TRBD2 matching over 11 bases. V trimming: 1 base; J trimming: 6 bases; junction bases outside the gene matches: 5. This CDR3 comprises 16 residues. The germline CDR1 and CDR2 sequences are KGHSH and LQKENI. The CDR3 spells CASSPLRTSGGNEQFF. For the CDR3, the DNA is TGTGCCAGCTCACCACTTCGAACTAGCGGGGGCAATGAGCAGTTCTTC.

The chain carries TRBV4-2 and TRBJ1-3, with a possible D match to TRBD1 (5 bases). CDR1 LGHNA and CDR2 YNFKEQ come from the germline V gene. V was cut by 0 bases and J by 4 bases, with 13 bases left in between. The CDR3 runs 16 residues. CDR3 region: CASSQDREGYGNTIYF. CDR3 coding DNA: TGTGCCAGCAGCCAAGATCGTGAGGGGTACGGAAACACCATATATTTT.

This clonotype came up a few times. A read error may account for a junction end that differs from germline. V usage is TRBV12-3 or TRBV12-4 and J usage is TRBJ1-3, with unresolved D. This CDR3 is built from 13 residues. The CDR3: CAGSPTLGNTIYF. The CDR3 nucleotides are TGTGCCGGCAGTCCTACACTAGGAAACACCATATATTTT.

This clonotype came up a few times. The chain combines TRBV20-1 with TRBJ1-2; D gene unclear. Germline lookup yields CDR1 DFQATT and CDR2 SNEGSKA (reference sequence). The CDR3 is 11 residues long. V was pared by 5 bases and J by 2 bases, with 6 bases between. The CDR3 loop is CSAAGNYGYTF. In nucleotides, the CDR3 is TGCAGTGCTGCGGGAAACTATGGCTACACCTTC.

A remark on this clonotype: Relative to the germline gene, one junction end is altered; a read error may explain this. The rearrangement links TRBV20-1 to TRBJ2-2, with 7 bases identical to TRBD2. CDR1 is DFQATT and CDR2 is SNEGSKA in the germline V gene (reference sequence). The CDR3 loop spans 16 amino acids. The CDR3 DNA reads TGCAGTGCTAGAGGAGGAGGGAGGGCCAACACCGGGGTGCTGTTTTTT. Translated, it gives CSARGGGRANTGVLFF.

V gene TRBV12-3 or TRBV12-4 combines with J gene TRBJ2-2, with 10 bases identical to TRBD2. V lost 8 bases and J lost 7; bases outside the gene matches: 13. This CDR3 has 16 residues. CDR3 coding DNA: TGTGCCAGCGGGTCCCTTAGCGGGGGGCGTGTCGGGGAGCTGTTTTTT. It encodes CASGSLSGGRVGELFF.

V usage is TRBV12-3 or TRBV12-4 and J usage is TRBJ2-5; D is unresolved. The CDR3 is 13 amino acids. V lost 5 bases and J 1 base, leaving 8 bases between the germline ends. The CDR3 loop is CASSDPFQETQYF. DNA of the CDR3: TGTGCCAGCAGTGACCCCTTCCAAGAGACCCAGTACTTC.

J is TRBJ2-4 and V is TRBV12-3 or TRBV12-4; D gene unclear. V was cut by 4 bases and J by 7 bases, with 11 bases left in between. The CDR3 extends over 13 amino acids. The CDR3 nucleotides read TGTGCCAGCAGTTCAGTCCCGGGTAACATTCAGTACTTC. This gives the protein CASSSVPGNIQYF.

The CDR3 spells CASSGQLVSEAFF. The CDR3 coding sequence is TGCGCCAGCTCAGGACAATTAGTCTCTGAAGCTTTCTTT. The chain couples TRBV5-1 to TRBJ1-1; D possibly corresponds to TRBD1 (5 bases). This CDR3 has 13 amino acids. Deletions cut 7 bases from V and 6 bases from J, with 16 bases between. Germline V gene sequence: CDR1 SGHRS, CDR2 YFSETQ.

This chain connects TRBV18 to TRBJ1-1; D ambiguous. CDR1 KGHSH and CDR2 LQKENI come from the germline V gene. This CDR3 comprises 12 residues. The V end was cut by 10 bases, the J end by 1 base, with 10 bases between. The CDR3 DNA reads TGTGCCACCCGGGAGGGGAACACTGAAGCTTTCTTT. Its translation is CATREGNTEAFF.

This clonotype turned up a few times. V is TRBV20-1 and J is TRBJ2-3; 8 nucleotides align to TRBD2. With 1 base clipped from V and 4 bases from J, the junction kept 4 bases outside the gene matches. The CDR3 consists of 14 residues. The germline CDR1 and CDR2 sequences are DFQATT and SNEGSKA (reference sequence). DNA for the CDR3: TGCAGTGCTAGAGTCCCAGCGGGGGCAGATACGCAGTATTTT. It encodes CSARVPAGADTQYF.